This T cell receptor beta chain was recovered during a study of tumor-infiltrating lymphocytes in localized non-small cell lung cancer. The study, taken as a whole, reports: Each assay used a separate piece of the same tissue. No T-cell fraction difference was seen between IM1 and IM2 tumors. TCR sequencing covered a subset of patients with enough tissue. Tumor T-cell fraction from TCR sequencing was not associated with recurrence-free survival (p = 0.61).

Turning to this clone: As yet, its antigen is unknown.

There are 16 residues in the CDR3. V shed 2 bases and J 2 bases; nucleotides not matched to a gene: 6. Per germline, CDR1 MNHEY and CDR2 SVGAGI. TCRdb's copy holds only in-frame clones and misses some; the assay was immunoSEQ multiplex PCR. Here the sample spans about 21,000 clones, nearly 80% being singletons. The V call is TRBV6-5, the J call TRBJ2-3, with 8 bases aligning to TRBD1. The receptor was derived from a human donor with non-small cell lung cancer. Input material: lung tumor tissue. The CDR3 sequence: CASSYSGQGLTDTQYF. The CDR3 DNA reads as TGTGCCAGCAGTTACAGTGGACAGGGACTCACAGATACGCAGTATTTT.